The present TCR beta chain was sequenced within a study of T cell responses to AZD1222 COVID-19 vaccine. Broader study findings: Nearly half of unique spike-specific TCRs reportedly avoided B.1.351 and B.1.1.7 mutated regions.

Turning to this clone: The antigen is not known.

Sequencing was performed with immunoSEQ multiplex PCR; in TCRdb, only in-frame clones are kept and a portion is missing. The data hold more than 95,000 clones, with more than 75% observed a single time. This receptor was obtained from an adult in good health. Here the sequenced sample was peripheral blood, taken on day 0 of AZD1222 vaccination.

The CDR3 sequence: CASGQGDAGGELFF. Here the CDR3 DNA reads TGTGCCAGCGGACAGGGGGACGCAGGCGGGGAGCTGTTTTTT. The V gene is TRBV28, the J gene TRBJ2-2; 10 bases are shared with TRBD1. Germline V gene lookup returns CDR1 MDHEN and CDR2 SYDVKM. V dropped 8 bases and J dropped 7; count of bases not matched to a gene: 7. This CDR3 spans 14 amino acids.